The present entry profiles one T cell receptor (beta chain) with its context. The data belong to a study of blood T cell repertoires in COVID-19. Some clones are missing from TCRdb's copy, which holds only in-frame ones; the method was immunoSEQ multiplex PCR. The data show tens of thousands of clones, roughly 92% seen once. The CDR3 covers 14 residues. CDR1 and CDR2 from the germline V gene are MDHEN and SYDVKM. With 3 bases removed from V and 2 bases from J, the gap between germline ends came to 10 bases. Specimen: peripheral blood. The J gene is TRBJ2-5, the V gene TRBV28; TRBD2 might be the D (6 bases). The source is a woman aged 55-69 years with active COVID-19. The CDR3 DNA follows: TGTGCCAGCAGTTTGGGGGGAGATCAAGAGACCCAGTACTTC. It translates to CASSLGGDQETQYF.